These 13 T cell receptor beta chains were all obtained from the same sample, sequenced in a study of cytomegalovirus exposure and HLA in healthy donors. The PCR was carried out with 60 Vbeta primers and 13 Jbeta primers. Libraries were prepared by immunoSEQ multiplex PCR; TCRdb keeps only in-frame clonotypes and omits some of them. The sample comprises around 230,000 clones, around 76% of which are singletons, and around 6% rests with the top ten. The sequenced sample consisted of PBMCs. These receptors all come from a man aged 40-50 years in good health and CMV-seropositive.

CDR3 nucleotides: TGTGCCAGCAGCAAAAATCCGGGACAGGGCTCCTTAGCCAAAAACATTCAGTACTTC. It translates to CASSKNPGQGSLAKNIQYF. The chain carries TRBV5-8 and TRBJ2-4; 9 bases are shared with TRBD1. Trimming removed 4 bases from V and 0 bases from J; junction bases left unmatched: 14. Germline CDR1 reads SGHTS; CDR2 reads YDEGEE. The CDR3 length is 19 residues.

J is TRBJ2-5 and V is TRBV6-6, with TRBD2 matching over 7 bases. This CDR3 spans 13 amino acids. The V gene's germline CDR1 is MNHNY and CDR2 SVGAGI (reference sequence). The trim removed 4 bases at V and 7 bases at J, leaving 6 bases unmatched. CDR3 residues: CASSSGLFGTQYF. Written as DNA, the CDR3 is TGTGCCAGCAGTTCGGGACTATTCGGGACCCAGTACTTC.

The V and J genes are TRBV12-1 and TRBJ2-7; TRBD2, as called in the table, went unchecked against the DNA. TRBV12-1 has pseudogene status. The CDR3 is 16 residues long. DNA of the CDR3: TGTGCCAGCAGCTTTGCCATGGGGAGGGCCGACTACGAGCAGTACGTC. Protein product: CASSFAMGRADYEQYV.

V is TRBV6-5 and J is TRBJ1-1; TRBD1 might be the D (6 bases). The germline gives CDR1 MNHEY, CDR2 SVGAGI. CDR3 size: 13 residues. Trimming left V 8 bases short and J 1 base short, with 11 bases between. CDR3 protein: CASRQQGNTEAFF. Written as DNA, the CDR3 is TGTGCCAGCCGTCAACAGGGGAACACTGAAGCTTTCTTT.

V usage is TRBV19 and J usage is TRBJ2-7, with 7 positions matching TRBD1. With V trimmed by 8 bases and J by 2 bases, 3 bases remained unmatched. The CDR3 is 12 amino acids. Looked up from germline, CDR1 is LNHDA and CDR2 is SQIVND (reference sequence). CDR3 protein: CASRDRTYEQYF. The CDR3 DNA is TGTGCCAGTCGGGACAGAACCTACGAGCAGTACTTC.

The V and J genes are TRBV2 and TRBJ2-1; the D is unclear. Looked up from germline, CDR1 is SNHLY and CDR2 is FYNNEI. There are 11 residues in the CDR3. V was pared by 4 bases and J by 4 bases, with 2 bases between. The CDR3 sequence is CASSAYNEQFF. The CDR3 DNA sequence: TGTGCCAGCAGTGCATACAATGAGCAGTTCTTC.

This clone was counted a single time. The chain couples TRBV4-1 to TRBJ1-1, with D perhaps TRBD1 (6 bases). CDR1 is MGHRA and CDR2 is YSYEKL in the germline V gene. The V and J ends lost 1 base and 2 bases respectively, with 11 bases between them. The CDR3 contains 15 residues. CDR3 nucleotides: TGCGCCAGCAGCCAAGTCAGGGGACGAAACACTGAAGCTTTCTTT. Residues: CASSQVRGRNTEAFF.

CDR3 nucleotides: TGTGCCAGTAGTATCTCTGTGGCGGGAGAGGGAGAGACCCAGTACTTC. This codes for CASSISVAGEGETQYF. The V call is TRBV19, the J call TRBJ2-5, with 7 bases lining up with TRBD2. Germline lookup yields CDR1 LNHDA and CDR2 SQIVND (reference sequence). This CDR3 has 16 residues. With V trimmed by 3 bases and J by 4 bases, 11 bases remained unmatched.

The chain joins TRBV7-9 to TRBJ1-2; D uncertain. CDR3 length: 11 amino acids. The germline CDR1 and CDR2 sequences are SEHNR and FQNEAQ (reference sequence). V was trimmed by 1 base and J by 7 bases, leaving 4 bases between them. This chain's CDR3 is CASSLGSGYTF. The CDR3 DNA reads TGTGCCAGCAGCTTAGGTAGTGGCTACACCTTC.

This chain joins TRBV5-1 and TRBJ1-1, with D maybe TRBD1 (5 bases). Trimming removed 0 bases at V and 6 bases at J, with 12 bases between. The V gene's germline CDR1 is SGHRS and CDR2 YFSETQ. This CDR3 spans 14 amino acids. The CDR3 coding sequence is TGCGCCAGCAGCTTGGGGGGGGGTTCCCCTGAAGCTTTCTTT. Residues: CASSLGGGSPEAFF. Full variable domain (remainder filled in from reference TRBV5-1 and TRBJ1-1): KAGVTQTPRYLIKTRGQQVTLSCSPISGHRSVSWYQQTPGQGLQFLFEYFSETQRNKGNFPGRFSGRQFSNSRSEMNVSTLELGDSALYLCASSLGGGSPEAFFGQGTRLTVV.

There are a few counts of this clone. V usage is TRBV14 and J usage is TRBJ2-7; 7 nucleotides line up with TRBD2. The CDR3 has 14 amino acids. V dropped 4 bases and J dropped 2; count of bases not matched to a gene: 5. From germline, CDR1 is SGHDN and CDR2 FVKESK. In DNA form, the CDR3 reads TGTGCCAGCAGCCGATTGACTAGCCCCTACGAGCAGTACGTC. Its protein is CASSRLTSPYEQYV.

This chain connects TRBV19 to TRBJ2-3; 14 nucleotides match TRBD2. With V trimmed by 6 bases and J by 2 bases, 1 base remained unmatched. Germline values: CDR1 LNHDA, CDR2 SQIVND (reference sequence). This CDR3 spans 15 amino acids. The CDR3 sequence is CASRGLAGATDTQYF. The DNA of the CDR3 is TGTGCCAGTAGGGGACTAGCGGGGGCCACAGATACGCAGTATTTT.

The rearrangement uses TRBV19 and TRBJ2-7; 8 bases agree with TRBD1. The CDR3 is 16 residues long. V dropped 5 bases and J dropped 0; count of bases not matched to a gene: 9. Germline assignment: CDR1 LNHDA and CDR2 SQIVND (reference sequence). CDR3 nucleotides: TGTGCCAGTAGTTCATTAGGACAGGGCTACTCCTACGAGCAGTACTTC. It is translated as CASSSLGQGYSYEQYF.